Each of the 27 T cell receptor beta chains below was sequenced from the same sample in a study of beta chain features in type 1 diabetes. Study-level results: All four CD4+ subsets from Type 1 diabetes patients carried moderately but significantly shorter TCRB CDR3s.

Antigens of these TCRs are unknown. Sequencing targeted expressed TCRB transcripts, as all isolated RNA had been reverse transcribed. This table comes from immunoSEQ multiplex PCR, and its TCRdb copy is limited to in-frame clones, with some not included. The data show about 340,000 clones, with roughly 13% seen just once and about 0.016% held by the top ten. Sequences were obtained from naive CD4+ T cells from blood. The receptors originated from a woman under 30 with type 1 diabetes.

This chain's CDR3 is CASQDSSNTDTQYF. The CDR3 DNA follows: TGTGCCAGCCAGGACTCCTCGAACACAGATACGCAGTATTTT. The chain couples TRBV2 to TRBJ2-3; D may be TRBD2 (5 bases). CDR1 SNHLY and CDR2 FYNNEI come from the germline V gene. Between the trimmed V and J ends, which lost 8 bases and 2 bases, there was a span of 14 bases. The CDR3 is 14 residues long.

In its sample, this clone was seen a few times. The rearrangement links TRBV4-3 to TRBJ2-3; possibly TRBD2 for D (5 bases). Germline V CDR1 and CDR2: LGHNA, YSLEER. Trimming cost V 1 base and J 2 bases, with 10 bases left between them. This CDR3 is built from 15 residues. The CDR3 spells CASSQGASPTDTQYF. The CDR3 coding sequence is TGCGCCAGCAGCCAAGGGGCTAGCCCCACAGATACGCAGTATTTT.

A few counts support this clone. The chain links TRBV19 to TRBJ2-2, with 15 bases matching TRBD2. V trimming: 6 bases; J trimming: 3 bases; junction bases outside the gene matches: 5. Germline V lookup: CDR1 LNHDA, CDR2 SQIVND (reference sequence). This CDR3 is built from 17 residues. Here the CDR3 DNA reads TGTGCCAGTAGAAGAGGGACTAGCGGGAGGTACACCGGGGAGCTGTTTTTT. As protein: CASRRGTSGRYTGELFF.

V usage is TRBV7-2 and J usage is TRBJ2-5; D possibly corresponds to TRBD2 (6 bases). V was trimmed by 0 bases and J by 4 bases, leaving 15 bases between them. Germline CDR1 reads SGHTA; CDR2 reads FQGNSA. The CDR3 is 16 residues long. This CDR3 reads CASSLAASVWGETQYF. The CDR3 DNA sequence: TGTGCCAGCAGCTTAGCAGCTAGCGTCTGGGGAGAGACCCAGTACTTC.

This clone appeared a few times. The J gene is TRBJ2-3, the V gene TRBV2; 11 bases line up with TRBD2. The CDR3 is 15 amino acids. CDR1 and CDR2 from the germline V gene are SNHLY and FYNNEI. Trimming cost V 5 bases and J 6 bases; bases outside gene matches: 7. CDR3 bases: TGTGCCAGCAGTAAGACTAGCGGGATCCCCGATACGCAGTATTTT. It yields the protein CASSKTSGIPDTQYF.

This sequence joins TRBV28 and TRBJ1-1; a weak D match, TRBD1 (5 bases). The germline gives CDR1 MDHEN, CDR2 SYDVKM. Trimming pared 3 bases from V and 1 base from J, leaving 21 bases between. The CDR3 extends over 18 amino acids. This chain's CDR3 is CASSFNYAKTVSNTEAFF. The CDR3 DNA is TGTGCCAGCAGTTTCAACTATGCTAAGACAGTTTCGAACACTGAAGCTTTCTTT. Together with reference TRBV28 and TRBJ1-1, the CDR3 gives the full variable domain: DVKVTQSSRYLVKRTGEKVFLECVQDMDHENMFWYRQDPGLGLRLIYFSYDVKMKEKGDIPEGYSVSREKKERFSLILESASTNQTSMYLCASSFNYAKTVSNTEAFFGQGTRLTVV.

The chain carries TRBV5-1 and TRBJ1-2, with a tentative D call TRBD1 (5 bases). Germline V lookup: CDR1 SGHRS, CDR2 YFSETQ. V lost 0 bases, J lost 2 bases, and 11 bases lay in between. The CDR3 is 15 amino acids. The CDR3 here is CASSLDDRTNYGYTF. In nucleotides, the CDR3 is TGCGCCAGCAGCTTGGACGACAGAACCAACTATGGCTACACCTTC. Looking up the rest from reference TRBV5-1 and TRBJ1-2 gives the full variable domain: KAGVTQTPRYLIKTRGQQVTLSCSPISGHRSVSWYQQTPGQGLQFLFEYFSETQRNKGNFPGRFSGRQFSNSRSEMNVSTLELGDSALYLCASSLDDRTNYGYTFGSGTRLTVV.

V gene TRBV7-2 combines with J gene TRBJ2-2, with 11 bases lining up with TRBD2. V dropped 4 bases and J dropped 3; count of bases not matched to a gene: 4. Per germline, CDR1 SGHTA and CDR2 FQGNSA. The length of the CDR3 is 16 residues. The chain's CDR3 is CASSSRLAGYTGELFF. CDR3 coding DNA: TGTGCCAGCAGCTCCCGACTAGCGGGATACACCGGGGAGCTGTTTTTT.

This clone was seen a few times. The chain recombines TRBV29-1 with TRBJ2-1, with D perhaps matching TRBD2 (5 bases). The CDR3 is 14 residues long. Germline V gene sequence: CDR1 SQVTM, CDR2 ANQGSEA. V lost 3 bases, J lost 8 bases, and 17 bases lay in between. The CDR3 bases are TGCAGCGTTGAGGGCCTAGCCTTCGCGTATGAGCAGTTCTTC. Protein product: CSVEGLAFAYEQFF.

The rearrangement joins TRBV5-6 to TRBJ2-7, with a tentative D call TRBD1 (6 bases). V dropped 0 bases and J dropped 3 bases, with 10 bases sitting between them. The germline gives CDR1 SGHDT, CDR2 YYEEEE. This CDR3 comprises 14 residues. The CDR3 coding sequence is TGTGCCAGCAGCTTGGCCGTGACAGGCTACGAGCAGTACTTC. Its translation is CASSLAVTGYEQYF.

In this sample, this clone turned up a few times. J is TRBJ1-2 and V is TRBV2, with D perhaps TRBD1 (5 bases). This CDR3 region has 14 residues. CDR1 and CDR2 from the germline V gene are SNHLY and FYNNEI. Trimming took off 1 base at V and 3 bases at J, with 9 bases between the two ends. The CDR3 DNA sequence: TGTGCCAGCAGTGAAGGGGGCGCGGACTATGGCTACACCTTC. Amino acids: CASSEGGADYGYTF.

CDR3 in amino acids: CSPAPEDTQYF. In nucleotides, the CDR3 is TGCAGTCCTGCCCCTGAGGATACGCAGTATTTT. The chain employs TRBV20-1 and TRBJ2-3; no definite D call. CDR1 is DFQATT, CDR2 SNEGSKA, per germline (reference sequence). The germline V and J ends were trimmed by 8 bases and 6 bases, with 12 bases remaining between them. The CDR3 is 11 residues long.

The gene calls are TRBV9 and TRBJ2-3; 12 bases fit TRBD2. V trimming: 5 bases; J trimming: 2 bases; junction bases outside the gene matches: 24. This CDR3 is built from 22 residues. Germline CDR1 SGDLS, CDR2 YYNGEE. Here the CDR3 reads CASSTSVGVLAGGGLVTDTQYF. CDR3 sequence (DNA): TGTGCCAGCAGTACATCGGTGGGCGTACTAGCGGGAGGAGGGTTAGTCACAGATACGCAGTATTTT.

The rearrangement joins TRBV5-1 to TRBJ2-1; 12 positions agree with TRBD2. The junction had 8 bases not matched to a gene; V was cut back by 4 bases and J by 6 bases. This CDR3 region has 16 residues. Germline CDR1 is SGHRS and CDR2 is YFSETQ. CDR3 sequence reads: CASSPRETSGGNEQFF. CDR3 in DNA: TGCGCCAGCAGCCCGCGGGAGACTAGCGGGGGCAATGAGCAGTTCTTC.

This clone showed up just a few times. The chain uses TRBV7-9 and TRBJ1-1; perhaps TRBD1 as D (5 bases). Germline V gene lookup returns CDR1 SEHNR and CDR2 FQNEAQ (reference sequence). Trimming cost V 5 bases and J 1 base, with 14 bases left between them. The CDR3 covers 15 residues. DNA of the CDR3: TGTGCCAGCAGCCCAGAAGGCAGGGCGAACACTGAAGCTTTCTTT. Translated: CASSPEGRANTEAFF.

This clone came up a few times. The J gene is TRBJ2-7, the V gene TRBV19; TRBD1 aligns across 8 bases. J was trimmed by 2 bases and V by 10 bases; bases with no gene match: 7. CDR1 and CDR2 (germline): LNHDA, SQIVND (reference sequence). CDR3 length: 13 amino acids. The CDR3 bases are TGTGCCACATCCGGACAGGGCACCTACGAGCAGTACTTC. It yields the protein CATSGQGTYEQYF.

This clone has just a few counts. The chain recombines TRBV5-4 with TRBJ2-1, with 8 bases that match TRBD2. The CDR3 has 15 residues. Germline loops: CDR1 SGHNT, CDR2 YYREEE (reference sequence). Unmatched junction bases numbered 5, after V lost 2 bases and J lost 4 bases. The CDR3 DNA reads as TGTGCCAGCAGCTTTCTAACTAGCGGATACAATGAGCAGTTCTTC. It encodes CASSFLTSGYNEQFF.

This clone has more than one count but fewer than ten. The chain carries TRBV28 and TRBJ1-2; 7 bases are shared with TRBD1. Trimming at V came to 5 bases and at J to 5 bases, leaving 11 bases not matched to a gene. The CDR3 contains 15 residues. Germline lookup yields CDR1 MDHEN and CDR2 SYDVKM. The DNA for the CDR3 is TGTGCCAGCAGTGCACCAAGGGGGCTGGGGTATGGCTACACCTTC. This codes for CASSAPRGLGYGYTF.

The gene calls are TRBV9 and TRBJ2-7, with D possibly TRBD2 on 6 matching bases. The CDR3 loop spans 14 amino acids. V gave up 3 bases and J gave up 2 bases, with 12 bases separating them. Germline V gene lookup returns CDR1 SGDLS and CDR2 YYNGEE. The CDR3 region is CASSAGDCTYEQYV. CDR3 sequence (DNA): TGTGCCAGCAGCGCCGGGGACTGTACCTACGAGCAGTACGTC.

The chain recombines TRBV23-1 with TRBJ2-7, with 7 nucleotides matching TRBD1. TRBV23-1 is recorded as an ORF, its role being uncertain. CDR3 length equals 12 residues. The CDR3 DNA is TGCGCCAGCAGCACCTCATACCCCCGGGACAGTGTC. Translated: CASSTSYPRDSV.

The chain couples TRBV19 to TRBJ2-5; D is perhaps TRBD2 (5 bases). Germline V gene data show CDR1 as LNHDA and CDR2 as SQIVND (reference sequence). Trimming removed 2 bases at V and 4 bases at J, with 11 bases between. This CDR3 comprises 14 residues. The CDR3 here is CASSILASTETQYF. The DNA for the CDR3 is TGTGCCAGTAGTATACTTGCTAGCACAGAGACCCAGTACTTC.

This clone was counted a few times. The rearrangement links TRBV7-6 to TRBJ2-7; TRBD1 aligns across 7 bases. Germline values: CDR1 SGHVS, CDR2 FNYEAQ. CDR3 length equals 16 residues. V dropped 4 bases and J dropped 2; count of bases not matched to a gene: 11. CDR3 nucleotide sequence: TGTGCCAGCAGCTCCACTCCTACGACAGGGCCCTACGAGCAGTACTTC. Its translation is CASSSTPTTGPYEQYF. Full variable domain (outside the CDR3, taken from reference TRBV7-6 and TRBJ2-7): GAGVSQSPRYKVTKRGQDVALRCDPISGHVSLYWYRQALGQGPEFLTYFNYEAQQDKSGLPNDRFSAERPEGSISTLTIQRTEQRDSAMYRCASSSTPTTGPYEQYFGPGTRLTVT.

The chain employs TRBV7-8 and TRBJ2-5; 7 nucleotides match TRBD2. The V gene end was trimmed by 5 bases and the J gene end by 4 bases; junction bases not matched to a gene: 10. Germline CDR1 SGHVS, CDR2 FQNEAQ. The CDR3 spans 15 residues. Here the CDR3 reads CASSPGLNSPETQYF. The DNA for the CDR3 is TGTGCCAGCAGCCCGGGACTAAACAGCCCAGAGACCCAGTACTTC.

This clone came up a few times. The chain recombines TRBV2 with TRBJ2-5, with 7 bases aligning to TRBD2. The ends lost 6 bases at V and 4 bases at J; junction bases unmatched: 5. CDR3 size: 13 residues. Germline V CDR1 and CDR2: SNHLY, FYNNEI. The DNA of the CDR3 is TGTGCCAGCAGGGAGGGAGGGTTAGAGACCCAGTACTTC. This sequence encodes CASREGGLETQYF.

This clone was observed a handful of times. The rearrangement uses TRBV4-2 and TRBJ2-1; D gene uncertain. V lost 0 bases to trimming and J lost 0 bases, with 9 bases between them. Germline V CDR1 and CDR2: LGHNA, YNFKEQ. The CDR3 totals 16 residues. The CDR3 DNA reads TGTGCCAGCAGCCAAGATCCTGAGAGCTCCTACAATGAGCAGTTCTTC. Amino acids: CASSQDPESSYNEQFF.

This clone was seen a few times. This rearrangement joins TRBV7-9 to TRBJ2-7, with unresolved D. The ends were cut back, 3 bases at V and 2 bases at J, with 8 bases in the middle. Germline V gives CDR1 SEHNR, CDR2 FQNEAQ (reference sequence). This CDR3 comprises 13 residues. The CDR3 nucleotides are TGTGCCAGCAGCTTCTCAGGTCCCTACGAGCAGTACTTC. This encodes CASSFSGPYEQYF.

This sequence joins TRBV10-3 and TRBJ1-5, with 9 positions matching TRBD1. The CDR3 totals 15 residues. The junction had 0 bases not matched to a gene; V was cut back by 2 bases and J by 1 base. Per germline, CDR1 ENHRY and CDR2 SYGVKD. CDR3 region: CAISEDRGSNQPQHF. CDR3 DNA: TGTGCCATCAGTGAGGACAGGGGGAGCAATCAGCCCCAGCATTTT.